The 16 T cell receptor beta chains reported below all come from one sample, sequenced in a study of T cells after yellow fever vaccination (dated by TCRdb to between 2017 and 2020). Library creation used 5' RACE. The listed sequencing device is Illumina HiSeq 2500. The public reads were quality trimmed at Q25 with fastp and then assembled into clones with MiXCR by TCRdb, keeping productive beta chains. Each CDR3 protein gets just one entry, which takes the most common genes and DNA from the rows behind it. The sample table shows some 350,000 distinct CDR3 sequences, and 7.5% to 9% are seen once. Around 17% of the sample is held by the ten biggest clonotypes. The treatment or condition tag for this specimen amounts to: live attenuated yellow fever vaccine strain. Sequences were derived from PBMCs, sampled on the day of the first yellow fever vaccination. These receptors came from a man aged 18-30 years who received the YFV17D yellow fever vaccine.

This sequence joins TRBV5-6 and TRBJ1-2, with TRBD1 identical over 7 bases. V lost 4 bases, J lost 4 bases, and 10 bases stayed unmatched. The CDR3 has 15 amino acids. Germline CDR1 reads SGHDT; CDR2 reads YYEEEE. The CDR3 nucleotides are TGTGCCAGCAGCCCAGGGGGGGACGGCATCTATGGCTACACCTTC. Translation gives CASSPGGDGIYGYTF.

This clonotype was picked up a small number of times. The chain carries TRBV19 and TRBJ2-1, with 9 bases that match TRBD2. Germline CDR1 is LNHDA and CDR2 is SQIVND (reference sequence). With 6 bases clipped from V and 4 bases from J, the junction kept 10 bases outside the gene matches. The CDR3 loop spans 16 amino acids. DNA for the CDR3: TGTGCCAGTAGGACCCTGCTAGCGGGGTATTACAATGAGCAGTTCTTC. It encodes CASRTLLAGYYNEQFF.

The chain couples TRBV30 to TRBJ2-3; weak D call: TRBD2 (5 bases). CDR3 length: 15 residues. The germline V and J ends were trimmed by 0 bases and 0 bases, with 10 bases remaining between them. Germline V gene data show CDR1 as GTSNPN and CDR2 as SVGIG (reference sequence). The CDR3 protein is CAWSVPRVSTDTQYF. The CDR3 DNA sequence: TGTGCCTGGAGTGTCCCGCGGGTTAGCACAGATACGCAGTATTTT. Drawing the rest from reference TRBV30 and TRBJ2-3, the complete variable domain is SQTIHQWPATLVQPVGSPLSLECTVEGTSNPNLYWYRQAAGRGLQLLFYSVGIGQISSEVPQNLSASRPQDRQFILSSKKLLLSDSGFYLCAWSVPRVSTDTQYFGPGTRLTVL.

A few counts support this clonotype. The V gene is TRBV20-1, the J gene TRBJ2-4; 7 bases agree with TRBD1. V gave up 5 bases and J gave up 10 bases; unmatched junction bases: 5. The CDR3 is 11 residues long. Looked up from germline, CDR1 is DFQATT and CDR2 is SNEGSKA (reference sequence). CDR3 sequence (DNA): TGCAGTGCTGGGACAGCTCCGATTCAGTACTTC. It yields the protein CSAGTAPIQYF.

This clonotype appeared a few times. V and J are TRBV7-9 and TRBJ1-6; a possible D gene is TRBD1 (5 bases). Germline CDR1 is SEHNR and CDR2 is FQNEAQ (reference sequence). This CDR3 has 12 residues. V dropped 6 bases and J dropped 7 bases, with 7 bases sitting between them. The CDR3 DNA is TGTGCCAGCAGTCGGGGGAATTCACCCCTCCACTTT. Encoded protein: CASSRGNSPLHF.

The chain uses TRBV2 and TRBJ1-1; maybe TRBD1 (5 bases). The CDR3 contains 13 residues. Deletions cut 2 bases from V and 7 bases from J, with 11 bases between. CDR1 and CDR2 (germline): SNHLY, FYNNEI. CDR3: CASSESGTYEAFF. Here the CDR3 DNA reads TGTGCCAGCAGTGAATCCGGGACTTATGAAGCTTTCTTT. The variable domain in full, with the rest retrieved from reference TRBV2 and TRBJ1-1, is EPEVTQTPSHQVTQMGQEVILRCVPISNHLYFYWYRQILGQKVEFLVSFYNNEISEKSEIFDDQFSVERPDGSNFTLKIRSTKLEDSAMYFCASSESGTYEAFFGQGTRLTVV.

The V call is TRBV4-1, the J call TRBJ2-7; 7 nucleotides align to TRBD2. V was clipped by 1 base and J by 4 bases; unmatched bases: 10. Germline CDR1 MGHRA, CDR2 YSYEKL. The CDR3 covers 16 residues. The CDR3 sequence is CASSQAGGGRRYEQYF. DNA for the CDR3: TGCGCCAGCAGCCAAGCGGGGGGAGGAAGAAGATACGAGCAGTACTTC.

In regard to this clonotype: At one boundary the junction diverges from the germline segment, which might be a read error. V is TRBV5-6 and J is TRBJ2-5; 13 nucleotides line up with TRBD2. Germline assignment: CDR1 SGHDT and CDR2 YYEEEE. The CDR3 is 16 residues long. The CDR3 DNA reads as TGTGCCAGCAGCTTTGGACTAGCGGGGGACCAAGGGACCCAGTACTTC. This gives the protein CASSFGLAGDQGTQYF.

This clonotype was observed a handful of times. This sequence joins TRBV4-2 and TRBJ1-4; the match to TRBD1 covers 8 bases. The CDR3 sequence is 17 residues long. The trim removed 0 bases at V and 7 bases at J, leaving 10 bases unmatched. Germline lookup yields CDR1 LGHNA and CDR2 YNFKEQ. Written as DNA, the CDR3 is TGTGCCAGCAGCCAAGATATACTCGACAGGGGCGGTGAAAAACTGTTTTTT. Its translation: CASSQDILDRGGEKLFF.

This clonotype was seen many times. The chain combines TRBV18 with TRBJ2-7, with D perhaps matching TRBD2 (5 bases). Germline V gene lookup returns CDR1 KGHSH and CDR2 LQKENI. The CDR3 extends over 11 amino acids. V dropped 3 bases and J dropped 7 bases, with 7 bases sitting between them. CDR3 bases: TGTGCCAGCTCACCCCCGGGGGAGCAGTACTTC. This sequence encodes CASSPPGEQYF. Looking up the rest from reference TRBV18 and TRBJ2-7 gives the full variable domain: NAGVMQNPRHLVRRRGQEARLRCSPMKGHSHVYWYRQLPEEGLKFMVYLQKENIIDESGMPKERFSAEFPKEGPSILRIQQVVRGDSAAYFCASSPPGEQYFGPGTRLTVT.

This clonotype has only a few counts. The chain employs TRBV18 and TRBJ1-2; TRBD1 agrees at 7 bases. Germline lookup yields CDR1 KGHSH and CDR2 LQKENI. V was clipped by 3 bases and J by 4 bases; unmatched bases: 5. The CDR3 length is 14 residues. CDR3 loop: CASSPDRAGYGYTF. In nucleotides, the CDR3 is TGTGCCAGCTCACCCGACAGGGCGGGCTATGGCTACACCTTC.

This clonotype has a handful of counts. This chain's CDR3 is CASSLDYDFQETQYF. The CDR3 nucleotides read TGTGCCAGCAGCTTAGATTACGACTTCCAAGAGACCCAGTACTTC. The V gene is TRBV11-2, the J gene TRBJ2-5; no clear D gene. Trimming took 0 bases from V and 1 from J, leaving 9 bases between them. The CDR3 loop spans 15 amino acids. Germline-derived CDR1 and CDR2 are SGHAT and FQNNGV.

CDR3 in amino acids: CAIRDRGYEQYF. The CDR3 DNA follows: TGTGCCATCAGGGACAGGGGTTACGAGCAGTACTTC. The V gene is TRBV10-3, the J gene TRBJ2-7; TRBD1 agrees at 9 bases. Germline V CDR1 and CDR2: ENHRY, SYGVKD. Trimming removed 6 bases from V and 4 bases from J; junction bases left unmatched: 1. This CDR3 is built from 12 residues.

The rearrangement joins TRBV4-3 to TRBJ2-3; unclear D gene. V was trimmed by 3 bases and J by 1 base, leaving 11 bases between them. The germline CDR1 and CDR2 sequences are LGHNA and YSLEER. The CDR3 spans 15 residues. CDR3 sequence: CASSHSSSGTDTQYF. CDR3 coding DNA: TGCGCCAGCAGCCACAGCAGCTCTGGCACAGATACGCAGTATTTT.

Only a few counts were recorded for this clonotype. The gene calls are TRBV6-1 and TRBJ2-7; TRBD1 matches at 12 bases. The germline gives CDR1 MNHNS, CDR2 SASEGT. V gave up 6 bases and J gave up 7 bases; unmatched junction bases: 10. The CDR3 extends over 15 amino acids. The CDR3 loop is CASSGPGQGAGEQYV. CDR3 sequence (DNA): TGTGCCAGCAGCGGGCCGGGACAGGGGGCGGGGGAGCAGTACGTC.

The rearrangement uses TRBV19 and TRBJ1-6, with 7 bases aligning to TRBD1. CDR3 length: 17 amino acids. Germline lookup yields CDR1 LNHDA and CDR2 SQIVND (reference sequence). V shed 5 bases, J shed 0 bases, and the junction held 7 bases outside the gene matches. The CDR3 DNA sequence: TGTGCCAGTAGTCCTACGGGACAGAGCTCCTATAATTCACCCCTCCACTTT. This sequence encodes CASSPTGQSSYNSPLHF.